One T cell receptor beta chain is described in this entry. TCRdb recomputed calls from the PCR reads with MiXCR, one row per CDR3 protein. Of just under 20,000 distinct CDR3 sequences in the sample, 30% to 45% were seen once. This entry is derived from a study of tumor-infiltrating lymphocytes in oesophageal squamous cell carcinoma. CDR3 length: 12 residues. Germline V gives CDR1 SGHVS, CDR2 FNYEAQ. The receptor comes from a male donor with esophageal squamous cell carcinoma. V and J are TRBV7-6 and TRBJ2-5; D assignment may be TRBD1 or TRBD2 (5 bases each). The J call may be incorrect, as the DNA end agrees better with TRBJ2-7. The sample was esophageal tumor tissue. CDR3 DNA sequence: TGTGCCAGCAGCTTAGGAGGGGACGAGCAGTACTTC. It specifies CASSLGGDEQYF.